Detailed here is one T cell receptor beta chain. The sample belongs to a study of control samples from healthy donors and cancer patients. The protocol was immunoSEQ multiplex PCR, while the TCRdb copy is restricted to in-frame clones and leaves out a portion. The sample consists of some 150,000 clones, 75% to 95% of them appearing once. The trim removed 4 bases at V and 5 bases at J, leaving 5 bases unmatched. The CDR3 spans 13 residues. Germline CDR1 is LNHDA and CDR2 is SQIVND (reference sequence). This clonotype originated in a woman aged 25 to 39 in good health. What was sequenced was blood. The chain joins TRBV19 to TRBJ2-7; 7 bases line up with TRBD1. The CDR3, as DNA: TGTGCCAGTAGTACTGGGACAGTCAACGAGCAGTACTTC. Translated, it gives CASSTGTVNEQYF.